This T cell receptor beta chain is drawn from a study of identifying expanded T cells in peripheral blood. Collection occurred without any documented infections or immune events in donors. Remarks on this clone: Its antigen remains unknown.

Profiled with immunoSEQ multiplex PCR; TCRdb holds only in-frame clones, not every one. The repertoire consists of about 100,000 clones, with 87% occurring once and the leading ten covering 15% to 20%. Regarding the study as a whole: Variance in clone template counts between roughly 2-week samples significantly increased with total template count across all healthy donors. Differentially abundant clones: roughly 1.2 between replicates, around 16 at two to three weeks, 19 to 20 at four.

The sequencing sample was made of blood. This sequence originates from a person aged 18 to 70 in good health.

CDR3 protein: CAISESGDRGQRETQYF. The CDR3 coding sequence is TGTGCCATCAGTGAGTCGGGGGACAGGGGGCAACGGGAGACCCAGTACTTC. The chain couples TRBV10-3 to TRBJ2-5, with 12 bases fitting TRBD1. This CDR3 spans 17 amino acids. After removal of 0 bases from V and 5 bases from J, the junction contained 7 bases not matched to a gene. Germline-derived CDR1 and CDR2 are ENHRY and SYGVKD.